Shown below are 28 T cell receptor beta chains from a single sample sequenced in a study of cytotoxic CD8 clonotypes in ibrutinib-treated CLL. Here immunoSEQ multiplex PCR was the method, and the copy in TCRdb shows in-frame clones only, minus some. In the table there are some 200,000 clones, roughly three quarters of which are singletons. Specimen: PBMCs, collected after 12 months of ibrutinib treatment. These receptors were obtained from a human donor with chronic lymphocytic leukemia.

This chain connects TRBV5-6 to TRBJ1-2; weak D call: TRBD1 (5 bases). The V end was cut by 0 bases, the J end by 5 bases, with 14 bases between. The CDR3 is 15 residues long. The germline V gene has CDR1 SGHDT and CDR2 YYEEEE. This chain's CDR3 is CASSLDQGWGYGYTF. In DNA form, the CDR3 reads TGTGCCAGCAGCTTGGATCAGGGCTGGGGATATGGCTACACCTTC.

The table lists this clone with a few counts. CDR3 residues: CASNYRAGVREQYF. CDR3 nucleotide sequence: TGTGCCAGCAATTACCGAGCGGGAGTCCGCGAGCAGTACTTC. This rearrangement joins TRBV28 to TRBJ2-7, with 8 bases that match TRBD2. Germline lookup yields CDR1 MDHEN and CDR2 SYDVKM. V trimming: 7 bases; J trimming: 6 bases; junction bases outside the gene matches: 11. This CDR3 has 14 amino acids.

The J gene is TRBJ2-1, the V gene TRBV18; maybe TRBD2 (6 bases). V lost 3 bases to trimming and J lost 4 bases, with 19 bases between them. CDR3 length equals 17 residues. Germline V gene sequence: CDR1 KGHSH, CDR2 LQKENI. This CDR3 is CASSPPGGVKQYNEQFF. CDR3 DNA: TGTGCCAGCTCACCCCCAGGAGGGGTTAAGCAGTACAATGAGCAGTTCTTC.

The DNA of the CDR3 is TGTGCCAGCACCTCTTCTTTTACAGGCAAGGTCCCAGATACGCAGTATTTT. This gives the protein CASTSSFTGKVPDTQYF. The rearrangement uses TRBV27 and TRBJ2-3, with D possibly matching TRBD1 (5 bases). This CDR3 has 17 residues. Germline CDR1 reads MNHEY; CDR2 reads SMNVEV (reference sequence). V dropped 7 bases and J dropped 4 bases, with 24 bases sitting between them.

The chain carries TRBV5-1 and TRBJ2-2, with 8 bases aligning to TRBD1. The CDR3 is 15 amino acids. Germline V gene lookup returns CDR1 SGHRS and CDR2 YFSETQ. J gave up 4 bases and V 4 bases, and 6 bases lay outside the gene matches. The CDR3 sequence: CASSTGQGGTGELFF. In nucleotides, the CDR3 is TGCGCCAGCAGCACCGGACAGGGAGGCACCGGGGAGCTGTTTTTT.

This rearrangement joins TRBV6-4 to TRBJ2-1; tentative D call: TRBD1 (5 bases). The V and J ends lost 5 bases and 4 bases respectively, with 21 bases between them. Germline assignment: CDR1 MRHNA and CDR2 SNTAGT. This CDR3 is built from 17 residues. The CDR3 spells CASSYVNAGPPYNEQFF. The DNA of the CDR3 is TGTGCCAGCAGTTACGTCAACGCAGGGCCCCCTTACAATGAGCAGTTCTTC.

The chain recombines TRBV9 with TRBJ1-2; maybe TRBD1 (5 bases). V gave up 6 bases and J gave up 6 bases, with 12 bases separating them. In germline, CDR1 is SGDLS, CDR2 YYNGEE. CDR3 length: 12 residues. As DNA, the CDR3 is TGTGCCAGCACCGGTCAGGGTAATGGCTACACCTTC. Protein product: CASTGQGNGYTF.

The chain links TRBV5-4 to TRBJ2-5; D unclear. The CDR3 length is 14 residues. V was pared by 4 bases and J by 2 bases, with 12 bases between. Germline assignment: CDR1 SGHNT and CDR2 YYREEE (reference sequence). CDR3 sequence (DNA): TGTGCCAGCAGCCCCGGACGGACGCAAGAGACCCAGTACTTC. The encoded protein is CASSPGRTQETQYF. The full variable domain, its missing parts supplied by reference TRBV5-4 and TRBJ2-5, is ETGVTQSPTHLIKTRGQQVTLRCSSQSGHNTVSWYQQALGQGPQFIFQYYREEENGRGNFPPRFSGLQFPNYSSELNVNALELDDSALYLCASSPGRTQETQYFGPGTRLLVL.

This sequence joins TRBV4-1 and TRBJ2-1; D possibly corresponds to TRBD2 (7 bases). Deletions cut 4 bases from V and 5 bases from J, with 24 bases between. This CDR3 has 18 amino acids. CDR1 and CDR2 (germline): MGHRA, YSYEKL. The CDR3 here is CASSPPRLGGPEDNEQFF. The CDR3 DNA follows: TGCGCCAGCAGCCCCCCCCGCCTGGGGGGGCCCGAGGACAATGAGCAGTTCTTC.

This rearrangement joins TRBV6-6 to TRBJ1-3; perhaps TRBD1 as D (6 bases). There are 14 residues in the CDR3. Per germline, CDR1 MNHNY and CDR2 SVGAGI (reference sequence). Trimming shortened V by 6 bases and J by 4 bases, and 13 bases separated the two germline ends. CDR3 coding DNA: TGTGCCAGCAGCCGCGACGGGGGCGGAAACACCATATATTTT. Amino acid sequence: CASSRDGGGNTIYF.

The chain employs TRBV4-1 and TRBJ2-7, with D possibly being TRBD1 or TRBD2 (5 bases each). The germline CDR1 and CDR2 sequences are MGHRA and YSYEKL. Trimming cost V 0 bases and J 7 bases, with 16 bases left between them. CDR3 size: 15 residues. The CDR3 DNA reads TGCGCCAGCAGCCAAGAACGAGGGGTGGGGTGGGAGCAGTACTTC. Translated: CASSQERGVGWEQYF.

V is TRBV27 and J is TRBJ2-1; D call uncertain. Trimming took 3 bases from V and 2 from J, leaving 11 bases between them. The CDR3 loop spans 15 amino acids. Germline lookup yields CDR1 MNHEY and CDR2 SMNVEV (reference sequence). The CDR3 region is CASSLWADPYNEQFF. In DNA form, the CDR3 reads TGTGCCAGCAGTTTGTGGGCGGACCCCTACAATGAGCAGTTCTTC.

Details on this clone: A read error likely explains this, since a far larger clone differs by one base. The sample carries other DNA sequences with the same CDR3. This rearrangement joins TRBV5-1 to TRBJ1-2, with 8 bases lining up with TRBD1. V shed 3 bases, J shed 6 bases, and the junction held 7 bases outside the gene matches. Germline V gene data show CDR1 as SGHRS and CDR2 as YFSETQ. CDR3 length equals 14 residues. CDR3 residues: CASSSLTGVDGYTF. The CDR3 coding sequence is TGCGCCAGCAGCTCCCTGACAGGGGTAGATGGCTACACCTTC.

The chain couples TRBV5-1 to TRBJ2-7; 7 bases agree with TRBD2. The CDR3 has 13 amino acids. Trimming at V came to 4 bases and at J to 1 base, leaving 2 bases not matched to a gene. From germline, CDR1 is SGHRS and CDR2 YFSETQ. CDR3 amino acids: CASSSGTSYEQYF. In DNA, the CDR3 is TGCGCCAGCAGCAGCGGGACTTCCTACGAGCAGTACTTC.

The CDR3 here is CASSLQGSRGNQPQHF. The CDR3 DNA reads as TGTGCCAGCAGTTTACAGGGGTCAAGAGGCAATCAGCCCCAGCATTTT. The V gene is TRBV28, the J gene TRBJ1-5; maybe TRBD1 (6 bases). The CDR3 has 16 residues. From germline, CDR1 is MDHEN and CDR2 SYDVKM. Deletions cut 2 bases from V and 2 bases from J, with 13 bases between.

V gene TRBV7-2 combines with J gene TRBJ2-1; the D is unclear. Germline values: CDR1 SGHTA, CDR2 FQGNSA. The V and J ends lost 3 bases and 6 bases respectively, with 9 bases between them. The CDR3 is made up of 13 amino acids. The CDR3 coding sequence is TGTGCCAGCAGCTTTGGCGCGCCCAATGAGCAGTTCTTC. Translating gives CASSFGAPNEQFF.

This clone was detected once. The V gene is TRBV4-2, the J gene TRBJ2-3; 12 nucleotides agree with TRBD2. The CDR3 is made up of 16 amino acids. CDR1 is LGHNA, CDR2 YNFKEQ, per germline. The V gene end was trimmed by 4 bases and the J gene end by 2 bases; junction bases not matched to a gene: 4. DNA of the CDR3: TGTGCCAGCAGCCCGGGACTAGCGGGCTTCACAGATACGCAGTATTTT. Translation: CASSPGLAGFTDTQYF.

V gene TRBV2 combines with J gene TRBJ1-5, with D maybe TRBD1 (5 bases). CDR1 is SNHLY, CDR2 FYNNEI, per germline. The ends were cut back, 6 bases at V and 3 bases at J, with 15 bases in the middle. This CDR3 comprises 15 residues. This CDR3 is CASRGITGNNQPQHF. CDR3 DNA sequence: TGTGCCAGCAGGGGGATTACAGGTAACAATCAGCCCCAGCATTTT.

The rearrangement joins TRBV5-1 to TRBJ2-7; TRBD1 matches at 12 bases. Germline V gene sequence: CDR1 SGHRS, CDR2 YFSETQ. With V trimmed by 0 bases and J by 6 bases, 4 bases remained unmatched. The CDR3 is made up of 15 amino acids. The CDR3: CASSLVGQGAGEQYF. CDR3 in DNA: TGCGCCAGCAGCTTGGTGGGACAGGGGGCAGGCGAGCAGTACTTC.

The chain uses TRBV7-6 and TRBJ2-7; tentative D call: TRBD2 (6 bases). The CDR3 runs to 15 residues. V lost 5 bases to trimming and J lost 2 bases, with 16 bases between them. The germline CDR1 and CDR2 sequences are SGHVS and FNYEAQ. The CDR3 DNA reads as TGTGCCAGCAGCGACCCGGGACTGGGGCCCTACGAGCAGTACTTC. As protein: CASSDPGLGPYEQYF.

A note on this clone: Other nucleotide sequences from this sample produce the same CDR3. The CDR3 bases are TGTGCCAGCAGTTTGTTGGATCAGCCCCAGCATTTT. Translated: CASSLLDQPQHF. The gene calls are TRBV28 and TRBJ1-5; D is uncertain. V was cut by 3 bases and J by 5 bases, with 5 bases left in between. Germline V gives CDR1 MDHEN, CDR2 SYDVKM. The CDR3 length is 12 residues.

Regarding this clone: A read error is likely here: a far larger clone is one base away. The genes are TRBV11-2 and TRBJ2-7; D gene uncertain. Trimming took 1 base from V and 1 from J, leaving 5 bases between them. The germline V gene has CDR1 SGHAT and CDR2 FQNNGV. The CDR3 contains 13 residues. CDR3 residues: CASSLVLSYEQYF. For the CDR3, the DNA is TGTGCCAGCAGCTTAGTACTGTCCTACGAGCAGTACTTC.

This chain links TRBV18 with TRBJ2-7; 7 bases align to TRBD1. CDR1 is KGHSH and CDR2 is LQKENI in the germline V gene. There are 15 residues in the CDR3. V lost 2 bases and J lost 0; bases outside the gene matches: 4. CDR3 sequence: CASSPAGTVSYEQYF. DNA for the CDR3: TGTGCCAGCTCACCAGCCGGGACAGTCTCCTACGAGCAGTACTTC.

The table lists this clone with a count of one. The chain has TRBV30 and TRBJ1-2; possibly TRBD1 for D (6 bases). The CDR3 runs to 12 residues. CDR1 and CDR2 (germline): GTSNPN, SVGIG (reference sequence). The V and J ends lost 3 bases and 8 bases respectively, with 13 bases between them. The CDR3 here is CAWRLSGGGYTF. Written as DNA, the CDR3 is TGTGCCTGGAGACTATCCGGGGGCGGCTACACCTTC.

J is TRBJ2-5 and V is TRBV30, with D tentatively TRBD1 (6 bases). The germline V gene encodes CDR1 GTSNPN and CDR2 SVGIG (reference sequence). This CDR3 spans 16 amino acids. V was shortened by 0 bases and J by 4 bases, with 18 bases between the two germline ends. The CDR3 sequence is CAWSVLGRGVGETQYF. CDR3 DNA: TGTGCCTGGAGTGTGTTGGGCAGGGGAGTAGGAGAGACCCAGTACTTC.

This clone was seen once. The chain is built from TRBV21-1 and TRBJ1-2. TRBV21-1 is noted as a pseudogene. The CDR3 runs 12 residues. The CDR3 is CAAKSRGHGYTF. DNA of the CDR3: TGTGCCGCAAAAAGTCGGGGTCATGGCTACACCTTC.

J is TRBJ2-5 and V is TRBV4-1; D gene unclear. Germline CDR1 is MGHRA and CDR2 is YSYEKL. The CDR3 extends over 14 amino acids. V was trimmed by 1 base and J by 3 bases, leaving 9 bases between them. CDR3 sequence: CASSQGTVEETQYF. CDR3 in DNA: TGCGCCAGCAGCCAAGGGACGGTAGAAGAGACCCAGTACTTC.

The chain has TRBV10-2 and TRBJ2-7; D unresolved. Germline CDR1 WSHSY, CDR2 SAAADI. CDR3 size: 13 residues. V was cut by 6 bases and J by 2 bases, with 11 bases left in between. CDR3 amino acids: CASRGFGAYEQYF. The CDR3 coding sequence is TGCGCCAGCAGAGGGTTTGGAGCCTACGAGCAGTACTTC.